This T cell receptor beta chain was obtained from a study of monozygotic twins with inflammatory bowel disease. Study-wide points: The data gave no support to a single strong IBD-associated signal or clonotype. Patient-specific immunosuppressive treatments may have made repertoires more variable. IBD-affected twins scored below their healthy co-twins in TCRbeta diversity (inverse Simpson).

TCRdb reanalyzed the 5' RACE reads and collapses them to one entry per CDR3 protein, without DNA. The ten top clones account for less than 7.5%, within a sample of 150,000 to 200,000 distinct CDR3 sequences. Per germline, CDR1 LNHDA and CDR2 SQIVND (reference sequence). There are 13 residues in the CDR3. Comment on this clonotype: Its antigen is unidentified.

Staff drew a roughly 2.5 ml blood sample from each donor. The sample was blood. This receptor was taken from a human donor with ulcerative colitis or Crohn's disease, or a healthy co-twin of an affected twin (not recorded which). The rearrangement links TRBV19 to TRBJ1-2; there is no DNA to check the TCRdb D call of TRBD1. CDR3 protein: CASRWGENYGYTF.